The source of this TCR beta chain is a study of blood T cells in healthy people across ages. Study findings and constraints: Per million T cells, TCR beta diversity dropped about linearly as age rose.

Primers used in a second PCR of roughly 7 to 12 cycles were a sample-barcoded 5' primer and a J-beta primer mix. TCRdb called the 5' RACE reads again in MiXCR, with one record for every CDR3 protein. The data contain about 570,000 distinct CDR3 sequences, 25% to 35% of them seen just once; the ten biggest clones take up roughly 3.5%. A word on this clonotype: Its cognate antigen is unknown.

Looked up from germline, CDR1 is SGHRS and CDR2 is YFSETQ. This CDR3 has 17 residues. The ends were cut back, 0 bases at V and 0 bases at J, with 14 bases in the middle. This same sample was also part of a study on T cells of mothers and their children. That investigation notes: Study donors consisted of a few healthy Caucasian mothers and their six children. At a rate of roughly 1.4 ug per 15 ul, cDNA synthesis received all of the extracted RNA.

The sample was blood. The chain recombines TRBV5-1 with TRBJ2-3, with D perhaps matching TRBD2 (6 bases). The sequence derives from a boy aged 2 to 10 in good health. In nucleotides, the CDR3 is TGCGCCAGCAGCTTGGTTGTCGGGGGTACCAGCACAGATACGCAGTATTTT. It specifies CASSLVVGGTSTDTQYF.